One and the same sample provided the 9 T cell receptor beta chains below, sequenced in a study of Tregs in tolerant kidney transplant recipients. Repertoires were generated with immunoSEQ multiplex PCR, while TCRdb's copy carries only in-frame clones and drops some. The sample carries some 90,000 clones, about 92% recorded once. The sequenced sample was CD8+ T cells from blood. These receptors all come from a human donor in good health.

The chain couples TRBV27 to TRBJ1-3; D is undetermined. Looked up from germline, CDR1 is MNHEY and CDR2 is SMNVEV (reference sequence). V was clipped by 2 bases and J by 1 base, with 6 bases between them. The CDR3 is made up of 14 amino acids. The CDR3 loop reads CASSLVGSGNTIYF. The CDR3 DNA follows: TGTGCCAGCAGTTTAGTTGGGTCTGGAAACACCATATATTTT.

This clone was picked up a small number of times. The junction differs from germline at one of its ends, possibly a read error. Here the CDR3 reads CAGSDALAANYGYTF. The DNA for the CDR3 is TGTGCCGGCAGTGACGCTTTGGCCGCTAACTATGGCTACACCTTC. The gene calls are TRBV27 and TRBJ1-2; no reliable D call. The CDR3 runs to 15 residues. Germline values: CDR1 MNHEY, CDR2 SMNVEV (reference sequence).

This rearrangement joins TRBV27 to TRBJ1-1; TRBD1 matches at 8 bases. There are 19 residues in the CDR3. The V gene's germline CDR1 is MNHEY and CDR2 SMNVEV (reference sequence). The ends lost 8 bases at V and 5 bases at J; junction bases unmatched: 25. This chain's CDR3 is CASPFVPKGTGEVETEAFF. CDR3 DNA: TGTGCCAGCCCCTTCGTCCCTAAGGGGACAGGTGAGGTCGAAACTGAAGCTTTCTTT.

The count of this clone is one. The gene calls are TRBV11-2 and TRBJ2-1, with 9 nucleotides matching TRBD2. Germline V CDR1 and CDR2: SGHAT, FQNNGV. V lost 0 bases, J lost 12 bases, and 9 bases stayed unmatched. The CDR3 is made up of 15 amino acids. The CDR3 bases are TGTGCCAGCAGCTTAGAGTCGGGACTAGCATCGGGGCAGTTCTTC. This encodes CASSLESGLASGQFF.

This clone appeared a single time. The rearrangement uses TRBV7-9 and TRBJ2-7; 9 nucleotides line up with TRBD1. Germline CDR1 SEHNR, CDR2 FQNEAQ (reference sequence). V shed 0 bases and J 3 bases; nucleotides not matched to a gene: 6. The CDR3 length is 16 residues. CDR3 protein: CASSLAGTGTGYEQYF. The CDR3 DNA follows: TGTGCCAGCAGCTTAGCCGGGACAGGGACGGGCTACGAGCAGTACTTC.

This chain connects TRBV15 to TRBJ2-2, with 9 nucleotides matching TRBD1. The CDR3 is 16 residues long. After removal of 3 bases from V and 6 bases from J, the junction contained 8 bases not matched to a gene. Germline CDR1 LNHNV, CDR2 YYDKDF (reference sequence). CDR3 coding DNA: TGTGCCACCAGCAGCCCGGGACAGGGTTGGTCCGGGGAGCTGTTTTTT. Translated, it gives CATSSPGQGWSGELFF. The full variable domain, completed using reference TRBV15 and TRBJ2-2, is DAMVIQNPRYQVTQFGKPVTLSCSQTLNHNVMYWYQQKSSQAPKLLFHYYDKDFNNEADTPDNFQSRRPNTSFCFLDIRSPGLGDTAMYLCATSSPGQGWSGELFFGEGSRLTVL.

The V gene is TRBV25-1, the J gene TRBJ1-4; tentatively, D is TRBD1 (5 bases). The length of the CDR3 is 16 residues. V dropped 4 bases and J dropped 3 bases, with 15 bases sitting between them. Germline loops: CDR1 MGHDK, CDR2 SYGVNS. CDR3: CASSGDGTDPNEKLFF. The CDR3 region has the DNA TGTGCCAGCAGTGGAGATGGGACGGACCCTAATGAAAAACTGTTTTTT.

The J gene is TRBJ2-1, the V gene TRBV7-8; D perhaps matches TRBD2 (7 bases). V lost 4 bases and J lost 8, with 15 bases in between. Germline V CDR1 and CDR2: SGHVS, FQNEAQ. The CDR3 covers 14 residues. CDR3 loop: CASSYPEGGDEQFF. In DNA, the CDR3 is TGTGCCAGCAGCTACCCAGAGGGGGGGGATGAGCAGTTCTTC.

The rearrangement links TRBV5-4 to TRBJ2-7, with 7 bases lining up with TRBD2. The CDR3 has 14 residues. Trimming took 4 bases from V and 6 from J; bases not matched to a gene: 10. CDR1 SGHNT and CDR2 YYREEE come from the germline V gene (reference sequence). The CDR3 DNA follows: TGTGCCAGCAGCCCCTTAGGACTAGGGGCCGAGCAGTACTTC. Protein: CASSPLGLGAEQYF.